The source of this T cell receptor (beta chain) is a study of cytomegalovirus exposure and HLA in healthy donors. Germline V lookup: CDR1 SGHRS, CDR2 YFSETQ. The length of the CDR3 is 15 residues. Germline trimming cut 0 bases from V and 6 bases from J; bases unmatched to any gene: 2. PCR used 60 Vbeta primers and 13 Jbeta primers. Profiled with immunoSEQ multiplex PCR; TCRdb holds only in-frame clones, not every one. The sample has 240,000 or so clones, 80% to 85% seen once. Study-wide results and caveats: Despite most TCR sequences being rare, some public TCRs occurred in many donors.

Regarding this clone: What it recognizes is unknown. This CDR3 is also generated by other DNA sequences in the sample.

The chain recombines TRBV5-1 with TRBJ2-1, with TRBD2 identical over 11 bases. The sequenced material came from PBMCs. The source of this sequence is a woman aged 55-75 years in good health and CMV-seropositive. This chain's CDR3 is CASSLALAGVNEQFF. For the CDR3, the DNA is TGCGCCAGCAGCTTGGCACTAGCGGGAGTCAATGAGCAGTTCTTC. The variable domain in full, completed from reference TRBV5-1 and TRBJ2-1, reads KAGVTQTPRYLIKTRGQQVTLSCSPISGHRSVSWYQQTPGQGLQFLFEYFSETQRNKGNFPGRFSGRQFSNSRSEMNVSTLELGDSALYLCASSLALAGVNEQFFGPGTRLTVL.